This TCR beta chain was obtained from a study of cytomegalovirus exposure and HLA in healthy donors. Study conclusions and caveats: Productive status was seen about 87% or about 30% of the time for most TCR beta V segments in an earlier analysis. A classifier reportedly called cytomegalovirus status with high sensitivity and specificity. Presence/absence results assume similar sequencing depth per donor, which may not hold.

Participants comprised healthy donors of bone marrow. With regard to this clone: Its target is unknown.

The PCR used 60 Vbeta and 13 Jbeta primers. The method was immunoSEQ multiplex PCR; TCRdb's version includes in-frame clones alone and lacks a portion of them. The repertoire holds tens of thousands of clones, with about three quarters as singletons. The material sequenced was PBMCs. The origin of this receptor is a male donor in good health and CMV-seropositive.

DNA of the CDR3: TGTGCCAGCAGCCAAGATCAGGCTAGCGGGATCTACGAGCAGTACTTC. The encoded protein is CASSQDQASGIYEQYF. This chain uses TRBV4-2 with TRBJ2-7; 9 positions agree with TRBD2. Germline V CDR1 and CDR2: LGHNA, YNFKEQ. J lost 3 bases, V lost 0 bases, and 6 bases had no gene match. CDR3 size: 16 residues.